These 20 T cell receptor beta chains share one sample of origin, sequenced in a study of T cell changes during pregnancy in multiple sclerosis. The assay was immunoSEQ multiplex PCR, and TCRdb's table has in-frame clones only and misses some. The data show about 100,000 clones, 85% to 95% seen once. Here the sequenced sample was peripheral blood, taken in the second trimester of pregnancy. These receptors were collected from a female donor with multiple sclerosis, enrolled in a pregnancy study.

The chain couples TRBV6-1 to TRBJ1-2; D is uncertain. V lost 8 bases and J lost 5, with 15 bases in between. The CDR3 loop spans 13 amino acids. CDR1 is MNHNS, CDR2 SASEGT, per germline. The CDR3 DNA reads as TGTGCCAGCCGGGGAAGCGGGTTATATGGCTACACCTTC. It encodes CASRGSGLYGYTF.

The chain joins TRBV7-9 to TRBJ2-7; D not resolved. CDR1 is SEHNR, CDR2 FQNEAQ, per germline (reference sequence). The CDR3 spans 11 residues. Trimming removed 7 bases at V and 1 base at J, with 5 bases between. The CDR3 DNA sequence: TGTGCCAGCATCGGGTCCTACGAGCAGTACTTC. It yields the protein CASIGSYEQYF.

The chain recombines TRBV19 with TRBJ2-7, with D uncertain. CDR1 is LNHDA and CDR2 is SQIVND in the germline V gene (reference sequence). V lost 4 bases, J lost 4 bases, and 11 bases lay in between. The CDR3 length is 13 residues. The CDR3 DNA sequence: TGTGCCAGTAGTAAGTACCCGGGTTACGAGCAGTACTTC. As protein: CASSKYPGYEQYF. Looking up the rest from reference TRBV19 and TRBJ2-7 gives the full variable domain: DGGITQSPKYLFRKEGQNVTLSCEQNLNHDAMYWYRQDPGQGLRLIYYSQIVNDFQKGDIAEGYSVSREKKESFPLTVTSAQKNPTAFYLCASSKYPGYEQYFGPGTRLTVT.

This clone was found once. This chain joins TRBV6-5 and TRBJ1-5; 8 bases fit TRBD1. This CDR3 has 15 residues. Germline lookup yields CDR1 MNHEY and CDR2 SVGAGI. V lost 6 bases to trimming and J lost 2 bases; unmatched junction nucleotides: 6. CDR3 sequence reads: CASSRGQGGNQPQHF. CDR3 DNA sequence: TGTGCCAGCAGCCGCGGACAGGGCGGCAATCAGCCCCAGCATTTT.

CDR3 DNA: TGTGCCAGCAGACTCAGGACCACAGGGTCCTACTATGGCTACACCTTC. This encodes CASRLRTTGSYYGYTF. This chain joins TRBV2 and TRBJ1-2, with D possibly being TRBD1 (6 bases). Looked up from germline, CDR1 is SNHLY and CDR2 is FYNNEI. The CDR3 is 16 amino acids. V gave up 6 bases and J gave up 3 bases, with 20 bases separating them.

V and J are TRBV20-1 and TRBJ2-5; D perhaps matches TRBD1 (6 bases). The CDR3 is 11 amino acids. Trimming removed 6 bases from V and 5 bases from J, with 10 bases in between. Looked up from germline, CDR1 is DFQATT and CDR2 is SNEGSKA (reference sequence). This CDR3 is CSANRVETQYF. The CDR3 DNA follows: TGCAGTGCAAACAGGGTGGAGACCCAGTACTTC.

The rearrangement joins TRBV27 to TRBJ2-1; TRBD2 matches 8 bases. This CDR3 has 15 residues. Germline values: CDR1 MNHEY, CDR2 SMNVEV (reference sequence). The J segment lost 6 bases and the V segment lost 5 bases, leaving 9 bases of the junction unmatched. The CDR3 reads CASSLSGSMSNEQFF. CDR3 in DNA: TGTGCCAGCAGTCTGAGCGGGAGCATGAGCAATGAGCAGTTCTTC.

The chain links TRBV5-1 to TRBJ2-5; D might be TRBD2 (5 bases). The germline V gene encodes CDR1 SGHRS and CDR2 YFSETQ. Trimming stripped 6 bases from V and 5 bases from J, with 14 bases between. CDR3 length: 13 residues. DNA of the CDR3: TGCGCCAGCACCGAGGGTGGTGGGGAGACCCAGTACTTC. Translating gives CASTEGGGETQYF.

The chain couples TRBV6-5 to TRBJ1-5; D is perhaps TRBD1 (5 bases). Germline CDR1 reads MNHEY; CDR2 reads SVGAGI. This CDR3 has 13 residues. For the CDR3, the DNA is TGTGCTACCGGGGGAAGTAACAATCAGCCCCAGCATTTT. Translated: CATGGSNNQPQHF.

The rearrangement joins TRBV28 to TRBJ2-7; D is unresolved. The V and J ends lost 6 bases and 6 bases respectively, with 9 bases between them. The length of the CDR3 is 11 residues. Germline V gene sequence: CDR1 MDHEN, CDR2 SYDVKM. The chain's CDR3 is CASSHSGEQYF. The CDR3 DNA reads TGTGCCAGCAGCCATAGTGGCGAGCAGTACTTC.

This sequence joins TRBV7-9 and TRBJ1-2, with a tentative D call TRBD1 (6 bases). Per the germline V gene, CDR1 is SEHNR and CDR2 is FQNEAQ (reference sequence). CDR3 size: 16 residues. V dropped 4 bases and J dropped 3 bases, with 18 bases sitting between them. CDR3 in amino acids: CASSSPGTPRDYGYTF. The CDR3 DNA reads as TGTGCCAGCAGCTCCCCCGGGACACCGAGGGACTATGGCTACACCTTC.

The V call is TRBV7-9, the J call TRBJ2-7; 10 positions agree with TRBD1. CDR1 SEHNR and CDR2 FQNEAQ come from the germline V gene (reference sequence). V dropped 4 bases and J dropped 0; count of bases not matched to a gene: 3. The CDR3 is 15 amino acids. CDR3: CASSSGTGASYEQYF. In nucleotides, the CDR3 is TGTGCCAGCAGCTCGGGGACAGGGGCCTCCTACGAGCAGTACTTC. Variable domain in full (rest from reference TRBV7-9 and TRBJ2-7): DTGVSQNPRHKITKRGQNVTFRCDPISEHNRLYWYRQTLGQGPEFLTYFQNEAQLEKSRLLSDRFSAERPKGSFSTLEIQRTEQGDSAMYLCASSSGTGASYEQYFGPGTRLTVT.

The chain employs TRBV11-2 and TRBJ2-5, with a weak D call TRBD1 (6 bases). The CDR3 length is 14 residues. The germline V gene encodes CDR1 SGHAT and CDR2 FQNNGV. Trimming cost V 5 bases and J 5 bases, with 15 bases left between them. The CDR3, as DNA: TGTGCCAGCAGCCTGCCGCTGGGGGCGGAGACCCAGTACTTC. It encodes CASSLPLGAETQYF.

This chain joins TRBV5-5 and TRBJ1-3; possible D gene TRBD1, 6 bases. Germline CDR1 reads SGHKS; CDR2 reads YYEKEE (reference sequence). This CDR3 has 14 residues. The V end was cut by 6 bases, the J end by 1 base, with 11 bases between. CDR3 protein: CASTVGGSGNTIYF. DNA for the CDR3: TGTGCCAGCACCGTAGGGGGTTCTGGAAACACCATATATTTT.

This chain links TRBV2 with TRBJ2-7, with 7 bases fitting TRBD2. J lost 2 bases, V lost 8 bases, and 9 bases had no gene match. CDR1 is SNHLY and CDR2 is FYNNEI in the germline V gene. The CDR3 extends over 14 amino acids. Written as DNA, the CDR3 is TGTGCCAGCGTGATGGCTAGCGGCGCCTACGAGCAGTACTTC. Amino acid sequence: CASVMASGAYEQYF. The full variable domain, completed using reference TRBV2 and TRBJ2-7, is EPEVTQTPSHQVTQMGQEVILRCVPISNHLYFYWYRQILGQKVEFLVSFYNNEISEKSEIFDDQFSVERPDGSNFTLKIRSTKLEDSAMYFCASVMASGAYEQYFGPGTRLTVT.

This clone was recorded a few times. The genes are TRBV6-1 and TRBJ1-6; TRBD1 matches at 8 bases. V trimming: 3 bases; J trimming: 12 bases; junction bases outside the gene matches: 7. Germline lookup yields CDR1 MNHNS and CDR2 SASEGT. There are 14 residues in the CDR3. CDR3 loop: CASSDQTGVGPLHF. DNA for the CDR3: TGTGCCAGCAGTGACCAGACAGGGGTGGGACCCCTCCACTTT.

V and J are TRBV6-1 and TRBJ1-3, with TRBD1 matching 9 bases. The trim removed 4 bases at V and 4 bases at J, leaving 8 bases unmatched. CDR3 length equals 16 residues. The germline V gene encodes CDR1 MNHNS and CDR2 SASEGT. The CDR3 bases are TGTGCCAGCAGTGGATTGACAGGGGGGAACGGAAACACCATATATTTT. Its protein product is CASSGLTGGNGNTIYF.

In this sample, this clone turned up once. This rearrangement joins TRBV5-1 to TRBJ2-1; TRBD2 agrees at 7 bases. CDR1 is SGHRS, CDR2 YFSETQ, per germline. CDR3 length equals 16 residues. V trimming: 0 bases; J trimming: 0 bases; junction bases outside the gene matches: 3. The CDR3: CASSLGGGSSYNEQFF. In nucleotides, the CDR3 is TGCGCCAGCAGCTTGGGGGGAGGGAGCTCCTACAATGAGCAGTTCTTC.

This rearrangement joins TRBV28 to TRBJ1-2; 8 nucleotides line up with TRBD1. J was trimmed by 8 bases and V by 3 bases; bases with no gene match: 14. The V gene's germline CDR1 is MDHEN and CDR2 SYDVKM. The length of the CDR3 is 16 residues. The CDR3 loop reads CASSLRSPGGAQGYTF. The DNA of the CDR3 is TGTGCCAGCAGTTTGCGAAGTCCAGGGGGCGCCCAGGGCTACACCTTC.

This chain connects TRBV7-6 to TRBJ2-3; TRBD2 might be the D (6 bases). V lost 5 bases and J lost 5, with 14 bases in between. The CDR3 sequence is 14 residues long. The germline V gene has CDR1 SGHVS and CDR2 FNYEAQ. The CDR3 spells CASSPVQGGDTQYF. The CDR3 coding sequence is TGTGCCAGCAGCCCGGTTCAGGGAGGAGATACGCAGTATTTT.